Below, 5 T cell receptor beta chains from the same sample are listed, as sequenced in a study of shared clonotypes between healthy human individuals. Clones were sequenced by immunoSEQ multiplex PCR, and TCRdb holds only the in-frame ones, with some missing. The repertoire holds roughly 320,000 clones, with around 87% as singletons. Sequenced: memory CD8+ T cells sorted from blood. Subset described: CD45RO+ cells pooled with CCR7-negative TemRA cells. All receptors derive from a man aged 18 to 30 in good health.

V is TRBV2 and J is TRBJ1-6; 7 nucleotides agree with TRBD1. The germline V gene has CDR1 SNHLY and CDR2 FYNNEI. The CDR3 sequence is 14 residues long. V trimming: 5 bases; J trimming: 11 bases; junction bases outside the gene matches: 9. The DNA for the CDR3 is TGTGCCAGCAGTACCGGGACAGTCAGTCCACCCCTCCACTTT. Translating gives CASSTGTVSPPLHF.

DNA for the CDR3: TGTGCCAGCAGCTTTGAGGGTAGGGCTTTCTTT. Protein: CASSFEGRAFF. The rearrangement uses TRBV13 and TRBJ1-1; no reliable D call. In germline, CDR1 is PRHDT, CDR2 FYEKMQ (reference sequence). The CDR3 sequence is 11 residues long. Trimming removed 3 bases from V and 11 bases from J, with 10 bases in between.

The V and J genes are TRBV27 and TRBJ2-3, with D possibly being TRBD1 or TRBD2 (5 bases each). The germline CDR1 and CDR2 sequences are MNHEY and SMNVEV (reference sequence). The CDR3 length is 15 residues. Trimming shortened V by 7 bases and J by 8 bases, and 22 bases separated the two germline ends. CDR3 DNA sequence: TGTGCCAGCACCGATCGAGGGGCTAATGGTTTTACGCAGTATTTT. Residues: CASTDRGANGFTQYF.

This clone was observed a few times. This same CDR3 is encoded by further DNA sequences in the sample. The rearrangement links TRBV11-2 to TRBJ2-7; D call uncertain. Germline V gene sequence: CDR1 SGHAT, CDR2 FQNNGV. The ends were cut back, 1 base at V and 5 bases at J, with 3 bases in the middle. This CDR3 is 11 amino acids long. This CDR3 is CASSLGNEQYF. CDR3 DNA: TGTGCCAGCAGCTTAGGCAACGAGCAGTACTTC.

The V gene is TRBV2, the J gene TRBJ1-1, with 12 bases that match TRBD1. The germline CDR1 and CDR2 sequences are SNHLY and FYNNEI. The CDR3 totals 15 residues. V shed 5 bases and J 4 bases; nucleotides not matched to a gene: 5. CDR3 in amino acids: CASSRGQGAVTEAFF. In nucleotides, the CDR3 is TGTGCCAGCAGTAGGGGACAGGGGGCAGTCACTGAAGCTTTCTTT.